This T cell receptor beta chain was profiled in a study of technical replicates of blood from four donors. Trimming removed 4 bases from V and 2 bases from J; junction bases left unmatched: 6. The germline V gene has CDR1 SGHRS and CDR2 YFSETQ. The CDR3 extends over 16 amino acids. The repertoire was sequenced with immunoSEQ multiplex PCR; TCRdb's copy has only in-frame clones and lacks some. Of tens of thousands of clones in the sample, 90% to 95% were seen once. The chain has TRBV5-1 and TRBJ2-2; TRBD1 matches at 9 bases. This clonotype was sampled from a human donor in good health. Specimen: T cells isolated from PBMCs. The CDR3 sequence is CASSGGTGHNTGELFF. The DNA for the CDR3 is TGCGCCAGCAGCGGTGGGACAGGGCACAACACCGGGGAGCTGTTTTTT.